Below, 30 T cell receptor beta chains from the same sample are listed, as sequenced in a study of early T cells in non-severe SARS-CoV-2 infection (dated by TCRdb to the early 2020s). Preparation of the library involved 5' RACE. The data were produced on a NextSeq 500. In TCRdb, the public reads were trimmed at Q25 with fastp and aligned with MiXCR, with productive beta chains retained. Every CDR3 protein is listed once, alongside the most common genes and DNA of its rows. For this sample there are approximately 30,000 distinct CDR3 sequences; about 4.6% appear just once. Together, the top ten hold 9.5% to 13% of the sample. Material: whole blood. These receptor sequences come from an adult who was a healthcare worker with PCR-confirmed SARS-CoV-2 infection or an uninfected control (not recorded which).

The genes are TRBV4-2 and TRBJ2-2; tentatively, D is TRBD2 (5 bases). Germline lookup yields CDR1 LGHNA and CDR2 YNFKEQ. Trimming pared 1 base from V and 6 bases from J, leaving 9 bases between. The CDR3 is 14 amino acids. The CDR3 loop is CASSQGGEAGELFF. In DNA, the CDR3 is TGTGCCAGCAGCCAAGGGGGAGAGGCCGGGGAGCTGTTTTTT.

This clonotype was counted many times. V usage is TRBV13 and J usage is TRBJ2-7; D is uncertain. From germline, CDR1 is PRHDT and CDR2 FYEKMQ (reference sequence). Deletions cut 3 bases from V and 4 bases from J, with 7 bases between. The CDR3 totals 12 residues. The CDR3 DNA reads TGTGCCAGCAGCTTCCTGGGATACGAGCAGTACTTC. It codes for CASSFLGYEQYF. The complete variable domain, with remaining parts taken from reference TRBV13 and TRBJ2-7, reads AAGVIQSPRHLIKEKRETATLKCYPIPRHDTVYWYQQGPGQDPQFLISFYEKMQSDKGSIPDRFSAQQFSDYHSELNMSSLELGDSALYFCASSFLGYEQYFGPGTRLTVT.

This clonotype has ten or more counts. The chain carries TRBV29-1 and TRBJ2-1; TRBD1 or TRBD2 may be the D gene (5 bases each). Trimming removed 2 bases from V and 9 bases from J, with 8 bases in between. Germline assignment: CDR1 SQVTM and CDR2 ANQGSEA. The CDR3 extends over 11 amino acids. The CDR3 DNA follows: TGCAGCGTTGAAACGGGGCCTGAGCAGTTCTTC. Its translation: CSVETGPEQFF.

The gene calls are TRBV7-3 and TRBJ1-4; perhaps TRBD1 as D (5 bases). The V and J ends lost 5 bases and 8 bases respectively, with 15 bases between them. This CDR3 comprises 14 residues. Per germline, CDR1 SGHTA and CDR2 FQGTGA. CDR3: CASSPPGPGEKLFF. In DNA, the CDR3 is TGTGCCAGCAGCCCCCCGGGGCCAGGAGAAAAACTGTTTTTT.

The CDR3 reads CASRQGGYGYTF. CDR3 nucleotide sequence: TGTGCCAGCCGACAGGGCGGCTATGGCTACACCTTC. The chain combines TRBV28 with TRBJ1-2, with 7 bases that match TRBD1. The CDR3 length is 12 residues. The germline gives CDR1 MDHEN, CDR2 SYDVKM. Trimming took 8 bases from V and 4 from J; bases not matched to a gene: 4.

The J gene is TRBJ1-5, the V gene TRBV2, with D possibly being TRBD1 (5 bases). V shed 7 bases and J shed 6 bases, with 13 bases lying between them. Germline CDR1 SNHLY, CDR2 FYNNEI. This CDR3 has 13 residues. The CDR3 is CASTGTVGQPQHF. In DNA form, the CDR3 reads TGTGCCAGCACCGGGACTGTGGGTCAGCCCCAGCATTTT.

This clonotype came up many times. This chain joins TRBV24-1 and TRBJ2-2; D is perhaps TRBD1 (6 bases). V lost 6 bases and J 0 bases, leaving 10 bases between the germline ends. The CDR3 spans 15 residues. Germline lookup yields CDR1 KGHDR and CDR2 SFDVKD. CDR3 in DNA: TGTGCCACCAGTTTAGGGGACACGAACACCGGGGAGCTGTTTTTT. As protein: CATSLGDTNTGELFF.

This clonotype was detected a few times. DNA for the CDR3: TGTGCCACCAGACAGGGAGGAAATACGCAGTATTTT. Amino acids: CATRQGGNTQYF. V and J are TRBV25-1 and TRBJ2-3; a possible D gene is TRBD1 (7 bases). CDR1 and CDR2 from the germline V gene are MGHDK and SYGVNS. The CDR3 has 12 amino acids. V dropped 10 bases and J dropped 7 bases, with 15 bases sitting between them.

This clonotype was counted between two and nine times. The chain has TRBV20-1 and TRBJ2-7; D possibly corresponds to TRBD2 (5 bases). The CDR3 covers 12 residues. With 4 bases removed from V and 4 bases from J, the gap between germline ends came to 11 bases. Germline V gene sequence: CDR1 DFQATT, CDR2 SNEGSKA (reference sequence). CDR3 nucleotides: TGCAGTGCTATTCGGCGGACTTACGAGCAGTACTTC. The encoded protein is CSAIRRTYEQYF.

The table lists this clonotype with many counts. This chain joins TRBV24-1 and TRBJ2-3; 9 bases fit TRBD1. Germline lookup yields CDR1 KGHDR and CDR2 SFDVKD. The trim removed 8 bases at V and 4 bases at J, leaving 9 bases unmatched. The CDR3 is made up of 15 amino acids. The CDR3 DNA reads TGTGCCACCAACCCGGGACAGGGTAGAGCAGATACGCAGTATTTT. Translated: CATNPGQGRADTQYF.

This clonotype turned up a few times. This chain uses TRBV5-5 with TRBJ2-5; 10 bases fit TRBD1. The V segment lost 4 bases and the J segment 1 base; nucleotides outside the gene matches: 7. In germline, CDR1 is SGHKS, CDR2 YYEKEE (reference sequence). The CDR3 extends over 16 amino acids. This CDR3 reads CASSTGQGHLQETQYF. The DNA for the CDR3 is TGTGCCAGCAGCACGGGACAGGGGCATCTCCAAGAGACCCAGTACTTC.

This clonotype has a count of ten or more. This chain links TRBV6-1 with TRBJ2-3; D is perhaps TRBD2 (5 bases). V lost 4 bases to trimming and J lost 0 bases, with 11 bases between them. Germline-derived CDR1 and CDR2 are MNHNS and SASEGT. The CDR3 consists of 15 residues. Here the CDR3 reads CASSASFHSTDTQYF. CDR3 in DNA: TGTGCCAGCAGTGCTAGCTTCCATAGCACAGATACGCAGTATTTT.

Many counts were recorded for this clonotype. The chain joins TRBV28 to TRBJ2-1; TRBD2 is a possible D gene (6 bases). Germline V gives CDR1 MDHEN, CDR2 SYDVKM. The CDR3 is 16 residues long. The germline V and J ends were trimmed by 2 bases and 7 bases, with 18 bases remaining between them. CDR3 in amino acids: CASSLRVRLGGNEQFF. CDR3 in DNA: TGTGCCAGCAGTTTAAGGGTGAGACTAGGCGGGAATGAGCAGTTCTTC.

The sample holds many counts of this clonotype. The chain uses TRBV5-1 and TRBJ1-1; D may be TRBD1 (5 bases). This CDR3 region has 14 residues. The germline V gene has CDR1 SGHRS and CDR2 YFSETQ. V dropped 2 bases and J dropped 5 bases, with 13 bases sitting between them. Here the CDR3 reads CASSLKTAKTEAFF. CDR3 DNA: TGCGCCAGCAGCTTAAAGACAGCAAAGACTGAAGCTTTCTTT.

This clonotype was observed many times. This chain links TRBV11-2 with TRBJ2-2, with D possibly being TRBD2 (6 bases). This CDR3 region has 17 residues. Deletions cut 5 bases from V and 7 bases from J, with 23 bases between. Germline assignment: CDR1 SGHAT and CDR2 FQNNGV. CDR3 DNA sequence: TGTGCCAGCAGCCCGAGCGGTTTAGGCGGGAACCTCGGGGAGCTGTTTTTT. Residues: CASSPSGLGGNLGELFF.

This clonotype was recorded at least ten times. The genes are TRBV29-1 and TRBJ2-3, with D perhaps being TRBD1 or TRBD2 (5 bases each). V was pared by 4 bases and J by 4 bases, with 12 bases between. Germline CDR1 and CDR2: SQVTM and ANQGSEA. This CDR3 is 13 amino acids long. The CDR3 is CSVGTSGPDTQYF. CDR3 sequence (DNA): TGCAGCGTTGGCACCTCGGGACCAGATACGCAGTATTTT.

This clonotype was found many times. CDR3 bases: TGTGCCAGCAGCCAAGATCGTAGCGGGGGGCGTCTAAGCATTCAGTACTTC. As protein: CASSQDRSGGRLSIQYF. The rearrangement uses TRBV14 and TRBJ2-4; TRBD2 agrees at 10 bases. From germline, CDR1 is SGHDN and CDR2 FVKESK. With V trimmed by 0 bases and J by 9 bases, 11 bases remained unmatched. There are 17 residues in the CDR3.

This clonotype was detected ten times or more. This chain uses TRBV28 with TRBJ2-3, with TRBD2 as a possible D gene (7 bases). The CDR3 covers 12 residues. Germline V gives CDR1 MDHEN, CDR2 SYDVKM. V was clipped by 10 bases and J by 9 bases, with 17 bases between them. CDR3 region: CATINREGTQYF. The CDR3 coding sequence is TGTGCCACCATAAACAGGGAGGGGACGCAGTATTTT.

This clonotype occurred a few times. This sequence joins TRBV7-9 and TRBJ2-1; 11 positions agree with TRBD1. Trimming cost V 5 bases and J 3 bases; bases outside gene matches: 3. The germline V gene encodes CDR1 SEHNR and CDR2 FQNEAQ (reference sequence). The CDR3 has 15 residues. The CDR3 is CASSEGQGDYNEQFF. The CDR3, as DNA: TGTGCCAGCAGCGAGGGACAGGGGGACTACAATGAGCAGTTCTTC.

This clonotype was counted ten times or more. V usage is TRBV18 and J usage is TRBJ2-1; a possible D gene is TRBD1 (6 bases). Germline V gene sequence: CDR1 KGHSH, CDR2 LQKENI. This CDR3 comprises 19 residues. The V gene lost 2 bases and the J gene lost 8 bases, with 28 bases spanning the gap. The CDR3: CASSPSGNFRGSNRDEQFF. The CDR3 DNA follows: TGTGCCAGCTCACCATCAGGGAATTTTAGGGGCTCAAACAGGGATGAGCAGTTCTTC.

The J gene is TRBJ2-7, the V gene TRBV20-1; D not certain. There are 12 residues in the CDR3. Trimming stripped 7 bases from V and 0 bases from J, with 10 bases between. The germline CDR1 and CDR2 sequences are DFQATT and SNEGSKA (reference sequence). This CDR3 is CSVERSSYEQYF. CDR3 in DNA: TGCAGTGTGGAGCGTAGCTCCTACGAGCAGTACTTC.

This clonotype was seen at least ten times. V gene TRBV3-1 combines with J gene TRBJ2-7, with D possibly being TRBD1 (5 bases). This CDR3 is 14 amino acids long. V shed 2 bases and J shed 6 bases, with 14 bases lying between them. Germline V gene data show CDR1 as LGHDT and CDR2 as YNNKEL (reference sequence). Written as DNA, the CDR3 is TGTGCCAGCAGCCAAACAGGCTCCTCCGCCGAGCAGTACTTC. It yields the protein CASSQTGSSAEQYF.

This clonotype appeared a few times. The chain uses TRBV11-2 and TRBJ2-1; 9 bases map to TRBD2. Trimming removed 5 bases from V and 7 bases from J; junction bases left unmatched: 9. The germline gives CDR1 SGHAT, CDR2 FQNNGV. The CDR3 sequence is 15 residues long. CDR3 in DNA: TGTGCCAGCAGCAAGGCGCCTAGCGGGGTTAATGAGCAGTTCTTC. Translating it yields CASSKAPSGVNEQFF.

This clonotype was picked up many times. CDR3 amino acids: CASSDPGQGKTQYF. The CDR3 DNA sequence: TGTGCCAGCAGTGACCCGGGACAGGGGAAGACCCAGTACTTC. The V and J genes are TRBV25-1 and TRBJ2-5; 10 bases match TRBD1. The CDR3 runs to 14 residues. Looked up from germline, CDR1 is MGHDK and CDR2 is SYGVNS. V shed 3 bases and J 6 bases; nucleotides not matched to a gene: 4.

This clonotype was observed many times. This chain uses TRBV2 with TRBJ2-7; TRBD1 agrees at 7 bases. This CDR3 region has 13 residues. V was clipped by 8 bases and J by 2 bases; unmatched bases: 6. Germline V CDR1 and CDR2: SNHLY, FYNNEI. DNA for the CDR3: TGTGCCAGCGGGGGACAGAGCCCCTACGAGCAGTACTTC. Translated: CASGGQSPYEQYF.

In its sample, this clonotype was seen many times. The V gene is TRBV10-2, the J gene TRBJ2-7; TRBD2 matches 8 bases. Germline assignment: CDR1 WSHSY and CDR2 SAAADI. The CDR3 sequence is 14 residues long. The ends lost 5 bases at V and 2 bases at J; junction bases unmatched: 5. The CDR3: CASSPGTSTYEQYF. CDR3 sequence (DNA): TGCGCCAGCAGTCCCGGGACTAGTACCTACGAGCAGTACTTC.

DNA for the CDR3: TGTGCCAGCAATAGGCTCGAGTCTTCGAACACCGGGGAGCTGTTTTTT. Its protein product is CASNRLESSNTGELFF. The V call is TRBV9, the J call TRBJ2-2, with D unresolved. V was cut by 6 bases and J by 0 bases, with 15 bases left in between. The CDR3 length is 16 residues. Germline V gene data show CDR1 as SGDLS and CDR2 as YYNGEE.

This clonotype was recorded many times. The rearrangement uses TRBV2 and TRBJ1-1; D is unresolved. Per the germline V gene, CDR1 is SNHLY and CDR2 is FYNNEI. This CDR3 contains 12 residues. The V end was cut by 8 bases, the J end by 4 bases, with 11 bases between. The CDR3 coding sequence is TGTGCCAGCCAATCTGAAAGCACTGAAGCTTTCTTT. Protein product: CASQSESTEAFF. Full variable domain (outside the CDR3, taken from reference TRBV2 and TRBJ1-1): EPEVTQTPSHQVTQMGQEVILRCVPISNHLYFYWYRQILGQKVEFLVSFYNNEISEKSEIFDDQFSVERPDGSNFTLKIRSTKLEDSAMYFCASQSESTEAFFGQGTRLTVV.

As to this clonotype: No conserved phenylalanine or tryptophan is present at the end of the CDR3, so a read error is the likely explanation. As DNA, the CDR3 is TGTGCCAGCAGCCAAGGGTCTAGGACACCCCTCCACTCT. Translating it yields CASSQGSRTPLHS. The V and J genes are TRBV7-2 and TRBJ1-6; no reliable D call. Per the germline V gene, CDR1 is SGHTA and CDR2 is FQGNSA. V was shortened by 5 bases and J by 11 bases, with 13 bases between the two germline ends. The CDR3 has 13 amino acids.

This clonotype was detected many times. This rearrangement joins TRBV5-1 to TRBJ2-3; 8 bases fit TRBD1. V shed 4 bases, J shed 0 bases, and the junction held 13 bases outside the gene matches. CDR1 is SGHRS, CDR2 YFSETQ, per germline. The CDR3 has 18 amino acids. CDR3 bases: TGCGCCAGCAGCATAGGACAGGGAACCTATTCTAGCACAGATACGCAGTATTTT. As protein: CASSIGQGTYSSTDTQYF.